This TCR beta chain was retrieved from a study of T cell clones after liver transplantation. At the level of the study: Immunosuppression withdrawal was tried within 2 years after liver transplantation in this trial. Apart from three HCV-positive recipients, transplants were for non-autoimmune, non-viral reasons. Tolerance: complete withdrawal held at least one year, liver enzymes staying within twice normal.

The V gene's germline CDR1 is SGHRS and CDR2 YFSETQ. V dropped 0 bases and J dropped 4 bases, with 7 bases sitting between them. CDR3 length equals 14 residues. Sequenced by immunoSEQ multiplex PCR; TCRdb stores in-frame clones only, minus some. The sample has tens of thousands of clones, 80% to 90% seen once. Thawed unstimulated PBMCs were FACS-sorted by CD3, CD4 and CD8 into two populations. The chain links TRBV5-1 to TRBJ2-2; D unresolved. This material consisted of CD8+ T cells from blood, taken 12 months after liver transplant. The receptor's source is a human patient who received a liver transplant. The T cells may partly be graft donor cells. The CDR3 DNA reads as TGCGCCAGCAGCTTGGGTTTGATCACCGGGGAGCTGTTTTTT. Translating gives CASSLGLITGELFF. The full variable domain, with the rest looked up from reference TRBV5-1 and TRBJ2-2, is KAGVTQTPRYLIKTRGQQVTLSCSPISGHRSVSWYQQTPGQGLQFLFEYFSETQRNKGNFPGRFSGRQFSNSRSEMNVSTLELGDSALYLCASSLGLITGELFFGEGSRLTVL.